In its sample, the clone carrying this T cell receptor beta chain was seen once. The antigen remains undetermined. The entry originates in a study of T cell clones after liver transplantation. Thawed unstimulated PBMCs were FACS-sorted by CD3, CD4 and CD8 into two populations. Findings and limits, study-wide: Post-transplant, graft-donor-reactive CD4 TCRbeta sequences in blood dropped significantly in most of the 8 subjects.

The data were produced by immunoSEQ multiplex PCR, yet TCRdb's version contains in-frame clones alone and is incomplete. The sample includes 95,000 to 110,000 clones, 82% of them seen just once. The material was CD4+ T cells from blood, obtained before liver transplant. The source of this sequence is a human donor who received a liver transplant.

The CDR3 bases are TGTGCCAGCAGCTTGGAGGGGGCTGGGGACACTGAAGCTTTCTTT. This codes for CASSLEGAGDTEAFF. The chain combines TRBV5-4 with TRBJ1-1; the match to TRBD1 covers 7 bases. Germline CDR1 is SGHNT and CDR2 is YYREEE (reference sequence). This CDR3 region has 15 residues. Trimming cost V 0 bases and J 3 bases; bases outside gene matches: 5.